The clone carrying this TCR beta chain turned up a few times. Its specificity is unknown. The sample is drawn from a study of shared clonotypes between healthy human individuals. The study's findings and limits: Generation probabilities of non-shared clonotypes were lower (relative to those shared by all four donors).

Generated by immunoSEQ multiplex PCR, the TCRdb table keeps only in-frame clones and is missing some. The sample lists around 700,000 clones, roughly 70% occurring once. The V and J ends lost 5 bases and 4 bases respectively, with 15 bases between them. This CDR3 region has 15 residues. Germline V gene lookup returns CDR1 MDHEN and CDR2 SYDVKM. This chain uses TRBV28 with TRBJ2-1; D ambiguous. The sequence was collected from a young woman in good health. Sequencing input: memory CD4+ T cells sorted from blood. The sample's subset: CD45RA-negative fraction. The CDR3 loop reads CASSPEVLGYNEQFF. Here the CDR3 DNA reads TGTGCCAGCAGTCCCGAAGTTTTAGGGTACAATGAGCAGTTCTTC.